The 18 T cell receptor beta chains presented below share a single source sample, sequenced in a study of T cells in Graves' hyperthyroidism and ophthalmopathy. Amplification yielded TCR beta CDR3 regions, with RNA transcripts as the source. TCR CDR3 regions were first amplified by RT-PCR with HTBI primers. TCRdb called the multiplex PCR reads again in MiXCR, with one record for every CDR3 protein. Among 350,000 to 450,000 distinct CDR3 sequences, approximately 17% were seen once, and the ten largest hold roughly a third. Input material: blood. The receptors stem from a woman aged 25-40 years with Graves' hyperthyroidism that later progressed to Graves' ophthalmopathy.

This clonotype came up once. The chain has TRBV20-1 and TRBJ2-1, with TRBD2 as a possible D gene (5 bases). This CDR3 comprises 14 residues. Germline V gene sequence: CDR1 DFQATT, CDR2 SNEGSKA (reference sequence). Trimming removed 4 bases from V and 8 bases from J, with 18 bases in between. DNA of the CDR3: TGCAGTGCTATCGAGGGAATAGGTGCATATGAGCAGTTCTTC. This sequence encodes CSAIEGIGAYEQFF.

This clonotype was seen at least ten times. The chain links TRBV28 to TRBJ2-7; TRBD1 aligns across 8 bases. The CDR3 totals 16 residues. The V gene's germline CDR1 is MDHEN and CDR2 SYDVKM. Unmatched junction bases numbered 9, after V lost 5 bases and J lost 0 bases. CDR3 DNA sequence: TGTGCCAGCAGTACCGCCCCCGGGACAGGCTCCTACGAGCAGTACTTC. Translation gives CASSTAPGTGSYEQYF. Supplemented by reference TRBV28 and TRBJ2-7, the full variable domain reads DVKVTQSSRYLVKRTGEKVFLECVQDMDHENMFWYRQDPGLGLRLIYFSYDVKMKEKGDIPEGYSVSREKKERFSLILESASTNQTSMYLCASSTAPGTGSYEQYFGPGTRLTVT.

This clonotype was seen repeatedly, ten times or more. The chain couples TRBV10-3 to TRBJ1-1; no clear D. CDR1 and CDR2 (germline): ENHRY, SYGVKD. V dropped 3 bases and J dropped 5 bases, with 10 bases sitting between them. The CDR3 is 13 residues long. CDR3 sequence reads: CAISDEGETEAFF. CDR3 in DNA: TGTGCCATCAGTGATGAGGGAGAAACTGAAGCTTTCTTT.

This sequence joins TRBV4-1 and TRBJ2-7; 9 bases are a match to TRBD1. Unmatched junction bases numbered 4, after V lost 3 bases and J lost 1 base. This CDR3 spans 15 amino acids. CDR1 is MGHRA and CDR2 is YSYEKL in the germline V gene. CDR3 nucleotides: TGCGCCAGCAGCCATTCCGGGACAGGGTCCTACGAGCAGTACTTC. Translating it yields CASSHSGTGSYEQYF.

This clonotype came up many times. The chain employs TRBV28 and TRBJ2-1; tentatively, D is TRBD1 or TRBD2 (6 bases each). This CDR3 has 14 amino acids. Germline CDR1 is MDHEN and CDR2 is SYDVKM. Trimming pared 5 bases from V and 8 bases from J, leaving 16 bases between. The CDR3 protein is CASSPGPGAYEQFF. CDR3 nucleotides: TGTGCCAGCAGTCCCGGACCGGGGGCGTATGAGCAGTTCTTC.

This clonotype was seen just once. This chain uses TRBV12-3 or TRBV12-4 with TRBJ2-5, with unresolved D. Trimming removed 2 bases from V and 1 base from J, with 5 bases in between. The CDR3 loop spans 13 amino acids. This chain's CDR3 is CASSLYLQETQYF. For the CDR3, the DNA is TGTGCCAGCAGTTTATACCTCCAAGAGACCCAGTACTTC.

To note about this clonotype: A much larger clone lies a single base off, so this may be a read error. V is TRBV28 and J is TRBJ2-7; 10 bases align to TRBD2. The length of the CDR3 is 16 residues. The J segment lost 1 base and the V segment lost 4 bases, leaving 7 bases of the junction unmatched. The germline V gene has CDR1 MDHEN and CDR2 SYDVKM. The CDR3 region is CASSSTKRGGSYEQYF. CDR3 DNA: TGTGCCAGCAGTTCGACCAAGCGGGGGGGTTCCTACGAGCAGTACTTC.

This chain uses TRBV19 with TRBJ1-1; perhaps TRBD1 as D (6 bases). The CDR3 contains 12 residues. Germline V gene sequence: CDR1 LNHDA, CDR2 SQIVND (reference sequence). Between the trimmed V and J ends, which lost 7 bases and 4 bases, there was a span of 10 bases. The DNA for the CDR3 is TGTGCCAGTAATCAGGGGTCCACTGAAGCTTTCTTT. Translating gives CASNQGSTEAFF.

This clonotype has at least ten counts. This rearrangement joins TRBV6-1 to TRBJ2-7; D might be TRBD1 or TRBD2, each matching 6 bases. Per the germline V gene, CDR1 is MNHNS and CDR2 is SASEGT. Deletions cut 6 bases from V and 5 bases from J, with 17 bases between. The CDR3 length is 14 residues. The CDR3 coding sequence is TGTGCCAGCAGAGCCTTTCGGGGGCGGCACGAGCAGTACTTC. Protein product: CASRAFRGRHEQYF.

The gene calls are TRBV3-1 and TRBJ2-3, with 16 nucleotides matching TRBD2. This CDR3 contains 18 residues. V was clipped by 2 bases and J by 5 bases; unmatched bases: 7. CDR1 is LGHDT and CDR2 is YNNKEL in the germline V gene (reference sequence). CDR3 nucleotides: TGTGCCAGCAGCCAACCTGGGACTAGCGGGAGGGCCGTAGATACGCAGTATTTT. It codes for CASSQPGTSGRAVDTQYF.

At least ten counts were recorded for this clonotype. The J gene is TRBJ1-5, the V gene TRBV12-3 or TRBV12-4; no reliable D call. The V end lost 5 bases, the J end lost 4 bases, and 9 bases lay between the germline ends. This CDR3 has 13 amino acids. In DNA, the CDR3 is TGTGCCAGCAGTAACGGGCCTAATCAGCCCCAGCATTTT. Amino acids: CASSNGPNQPQHF.

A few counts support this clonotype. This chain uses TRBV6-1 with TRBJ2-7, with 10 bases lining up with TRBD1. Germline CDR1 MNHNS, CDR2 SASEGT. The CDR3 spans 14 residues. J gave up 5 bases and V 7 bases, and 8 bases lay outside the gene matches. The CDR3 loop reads CASTETGGFDEQYF. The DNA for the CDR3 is TGTGCCAGCACCGAGACAGGGGGCTTCGACGAGCAGTACTTC.

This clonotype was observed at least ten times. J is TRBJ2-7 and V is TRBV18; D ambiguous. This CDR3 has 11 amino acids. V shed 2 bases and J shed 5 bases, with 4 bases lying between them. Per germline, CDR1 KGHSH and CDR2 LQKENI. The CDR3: CASSPGDEQYF. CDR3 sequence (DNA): TGTGCCAGCTCACCAGGGGACGAGCAGTACTTC.

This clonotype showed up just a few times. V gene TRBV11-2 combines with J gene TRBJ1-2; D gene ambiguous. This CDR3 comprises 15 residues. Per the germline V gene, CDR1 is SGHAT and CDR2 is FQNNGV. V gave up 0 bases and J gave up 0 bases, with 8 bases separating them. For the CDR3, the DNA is TGTGCCAGCAGCTTAGAAATCGCAACTAACTATGGCTACACCTTC. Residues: CASSLEIATNYGYTF.

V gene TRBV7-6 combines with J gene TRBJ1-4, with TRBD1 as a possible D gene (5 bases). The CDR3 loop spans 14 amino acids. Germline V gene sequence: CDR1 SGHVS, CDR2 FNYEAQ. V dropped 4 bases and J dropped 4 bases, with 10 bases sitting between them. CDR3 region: CASSSVRGNEKLFF. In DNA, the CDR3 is TGTGCCAGCAGCTCGGTGAGGGGTAATGAAAAACTGTTTTTT.

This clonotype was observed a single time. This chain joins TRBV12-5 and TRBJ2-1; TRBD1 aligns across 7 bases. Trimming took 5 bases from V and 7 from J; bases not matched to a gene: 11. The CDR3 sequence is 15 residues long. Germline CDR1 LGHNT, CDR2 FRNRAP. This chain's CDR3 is CASGQGEGGMNEQFF. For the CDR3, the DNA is TGTGCTAGTGGTCAAGGAGAAGGGGGCATGAATGAGCAGTTCTTC.

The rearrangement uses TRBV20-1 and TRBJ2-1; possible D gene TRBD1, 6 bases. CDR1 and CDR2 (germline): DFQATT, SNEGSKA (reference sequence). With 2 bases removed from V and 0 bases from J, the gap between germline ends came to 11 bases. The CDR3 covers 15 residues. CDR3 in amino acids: CSARPGQGSYNEQFF. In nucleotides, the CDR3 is TGCAGTGCTAGACCGGGACAAGGCTCCTACAATGAGCAGTTCTTC.

CDR3 sequence: CASIVSPGDTEAFF. The CDR3 coding sequence is TGTGCCAGCATAGTTTCCCCGGGGGACACTGAAGCTTTCTTT. The chain uses TRBV6-2 or TRBV6-3 and TRBJ1-1; the D gene is possibly TRBD1 (5 bases). V was cut by 7 bases and J by 3 bases, with 15 bases left in between. Germline V lookup: CDR1 MNHEY, CDR2 SVGEGT. The CDR3 consists of 14 residues.